The 25 T cell receptor beta chains listed next were all sequenced from one sample in a study of technical replicates of blood from a handful of donors. Only in-frame clones appear in the TCRdb table, and some are missing; sequencing was by immunoSEQ multiplex PCR. The sample carries more than 45,000 clones, around 91% recorded once. Sequenced material: PBMCs. The receptors come from a human donor in good health. Some clones in this sample may be carry-over from other donors' samples.

On this clone itself: Other DNA sequences in this sample translate to the same CDR3. The chain uses TRBV4-3 and TRBJ1-5; tentatively, D is TRBD1 (6 bases). Germline CDR1 reads LGHNA; CDR2 reads YSLEER. V was trimmed by 3 bases and J by 7 bases, leaving 10 bases between them. The CDR3 runs 13 residues. For the CDR3, the DNA is TGCGCCAGCAGCCAGGACAGAGGCCAGCCCCAGCATTTT. It specifies CASSQDRGQPQHF.

CDR3 region: CASSPATQGRQGYTF. CDR3 nucleotide sequence: TGTGCCAGCTCACCTGCAACCCAGGGGCGTCAAGGCTACACCTTC. The chain carries TRBV18 and TRBJ1-2; a possible D gene is TRBD1 (6 bases). Trimming shortened V by 3 bases and J by 8 bases, and 19 bases separated the two germline ends. The germline V gene encodes CDR1 KGHSH and CDR2 LQKENI. The CDR3 loop spans 15 amino acids.

The chain carries TRBV30 and TRBJ1-1; unclear D gene. CDR3 length: 12 amino acids. V lost 5 bases and J 5 bases, leaving 12 bases between the germline ends. Germline CDR1 reads GTSNPN; CDR2 reads SVGIG (reference sequence). Here the CDR3 reads CAWERGLTEAFF. For the CDR3, the DNA is TGTGCCTGGGAGCGGGGATTAACTGAAGCTTTCTTT.

The genes are TRBV4-2 and TRBJ2-7, with TRBD2 matching 7 bases. V trimming: 7 bases; J trimming: 3 bases; junction bases outside the gene matches: 15. Germline-derived CDR1 and CDR2 are LGHNA and YNFKEQ. The CDR3 is 16 residues long. The CDR3 nucleotides read TGTGCCAGCAACATCGGGGTCGCGGGAGCAGGCTACGAGCAGTACTTC. Translation: CASNIGVAGAGYEQYF.

This clone has only a few counts. The rearrangement uses TRBV7-9 and TRBJ2-3; TRBD1 matches 7 bases. J was trimmed by 5 bases and V by 5 bases; bases with no gene match: 10. The CDR3 contains 15 residues. Germline CDR1 SEHNR, CDR2 FQNEAQ (reference sequence). CDR3 coding DNA: TGTGCCAGCAGCCTCACAGGGGCCGGTAAAGATACGCAGTATTTT. Translation gives CASSLTGAGKDTQYF. The variable domain in full, completed from reference TRBV7-9 and TRBJ2-3, reads DTGVSQNPRHKITKRGQNVTFRCDPISEHNRLYWYRQTLGQGPEFLTYFQNEAQLEKSRLLSDRFSAERPKGSFSTLEIQRTEQGDSAMYLCASSLTGAGKDTQYFGPGTRLTVL.

The gene calls are TRBV28 and TRBJ1-2; D gene uncertain. Germline V lookup: CDR1 MDHEN, CDR2 SYDVKM. The CDR3 sequence is 13 residues long. Trimming cost V 3 bases and J 3 bases, with 8 bases left between them. The CDR3 sequence: CASSLAKDYGYTF. In DNA, the CDR3 is TGTGCCAGCAGTTTGGCAAAAGACTATGGCTACACCTTC.

The chain employs TRBV4-3 and TRBJ2-5; possible D gene TRBD2, 7 bases. V was trimmed by 1 base and J by 4 bases, leaving 16 bases between them. CDR1 is LGHNA and CDR2 is YSLEER in the germline V gene. The CDR3 has 16 residues. CDR3 coding DNA: TGCGCCAGCAGCCAAGGATCTGGGGGGGGCGCAGAGACCCAGTACTTC. It yields the protein CASSQGSGGGAETQYF.

V is TRBV7-9 and J is TRBJ2-6; 9 bases agree with TRBD1. CDR3 size: 13 residues. The V gene's germline CDR1 is SEHNR and CDR2 FQNEAQ (reference sequence). The ends lost 5 bases at V and 13 bases at J; junction bases unmatched: 6. The CDR3 loop reads CASSKGQGWVLTF. The CDR3 nucleotides read TGTGCCAGCAGCAAGGGACAGGGCTGGGTCCTGACTTTC.

The J gene is TRBJ2-7, the V gene TRBV5-6; no clear D gene. Deletions cut 0 bases from V and 4 bases from J, with 17 bases between. The CDR3 has 16 amino acids. Looked up from germline, CDR1 is SGHDT and CDR2 is YYEEEE. The CDR3 is CASSLAGPPSFYEQYF. The CDR3 DNA is TGTGCCAGCAGCTTGGCGGGTCCCCCTTCCTTTTACGAGCAGTACTTC.

This clone turned up a few times. The V gene is TRBV21-1, the J gene TRBJ1-1; the table's TRBD1 call for D was not verified on the DNA. TRBV21-1 is flagged as a pseudogene. CDR3 length equals 14 residues. CDR3 DNA sequence: TGTGCCGGCCGGGGACAGTTCATGAACACTGAAGCTTTCTTT. Its translation: CAGRGQFMNTEAFF.

CDR3 bases: TGTGCCTGGAACAGGGTGGGAAATGAAAAACTGTTTTTT. Its translation: CAWNRVGNEKLFF. V usage is TRBV30 and J usage is TRBJ1-4; a weak D match, TRBD1 (6 bases). Trimming pared 4 bases from V and 5 bases from J, leaving 11 bases between. In germline, CDR1 is GTSNPN, CDR2 SVGIG (reference sequence). The CDR3 is 13 residues long. The full variable domain, its missing parts supplied by reference TRBV30 and TRBJ1-4, is SQTIHQWPATLVQPVGSPLSLECTVEGTSNPNLYWYRQAAGRGLQLLFYSVGIGQISSEVPQNLSASRPQDRQFILSSKKLLLSDSGFYLCAWNRVGNEKLFFGSGTQLSVL.

In this sample, this clone turned up once. The chain has TRBV4-1 and TRBJ1-2; D unclear. Germline assignment: CDR1 MGHRA and CDR2 YSYEKL. V lost 4 bases and J 0 bases, leaving 12 bases between the germline ends. The CDR3 sequence is 15 residues long. The CDR3 DNA sequence: TGCGCCAGCAGCCGCCAGCTAGGTGCTAACTATGGCTACACCTTC. This codes for CASSRQLGANYGYTF.

The table lists this clone with a few counts. V usage is TRBV30 and J usage is TRBJ2-7; 10 positions agree with TRBD1. Per germline, CDR1 GTSNPN and CDR2 SVGIG (reference sequence). With 4 bases clipped from V and 3 bases from J, the junction kept 6 bases outside the gene matches. CDR3 length equals 14 residues. The DNA of the CDR3 is TGTGCCTGGACGCGGGGGACAGGGGTCTACGAGCAGTACTTC. It is translated as CAWTRGTGVYEQYF.

This chain connects TRBV19 to TRBJ1-5, with D perhaps matching TRBD1 (5 bases). V was trimmed by 6 bases and J by 7 bases, leaving 16 bases between them. CDR1 is LNHDA, CDR2 SQIVND, per germline (reference sequence). The CDR3 runs to 14 residues. In DNA form, the CDR3 reads TGTGCCAGTAGCCTCGGGGGGATTGACCAGCCCCAGCATTTT. Protein product: CASSLGGIDQPQHF.

The rearrangement uses TRBV21-1 and TRBJ2-5; the DNA was not used to check the table's D call, TRBD1. TRBV21-1 is listed as a pseudogene. The CDR3 is 17 residues long. The CDR3 here is CASSDLTGAVEGETQYF. Written as DNA, the CDR3 is TGTGCCAGCAGCGACTTAACAGGGGCCGTGGAGGGGGAGACCCAGTACTTC.

V usage is TRBV7-2 and J usage is TRBJ2-3, with 10 bases matching TRBD2. Trimming cost V 3 bases and J 5 bases; bases outside gene matches: 8. The CDR3 extends over 16 amino acids. CDR1 is SGHTA, CDR2 FQGNSA, per germline. Here the CDR3 reads CASSFASGGLKDTQYF. The CDR3 DNA follows: TGTGCCAGCAGCTTTGCTAGCGGGGGTTTGAAAGATACGCAGTATTTT.

V and J are TRBV2 and TRBJ1-3, with TRBD1 as a possible D gene (6 bases). CDR1 and CDR2 from the germline V gene are SNHLY and FYNNEI. Trimming removed 10 bases at V and 3 bases at J, with 22 bases between. The CDR3 covers 16 residues. The CDR3 region has the DNA TGTGCCACCCAGGGGCTATCCGAACGCCGTGGAAACACCATATATTTT. Residues: CATQGLSERRGNTIYF.

The chain uses TRBV5-1 and TRBJ2-7; the D is unclear. The CDR3 runs to 12 residues. The V and J ends lost 4 bases and 4 bases respectively, with 9 bases between them. Germline V gives CDR1 SGHRS, CDR2 YFSETQ. CDR3 region: CASSRDTYEQYF. The CDR3 bases are TGCGCCAGCAGCCGTGACACTTACGAGCAGTACTTC. The whole variable domain, filled in from reference TRBV5-1 and TRBJ2-7, reads KAGVTQTPRYLIKTRGQQVTLSCSPISGHRSVSWYQQTPGQGLQFLFEYFSETQRNKGNFPGRFSGRQFSNSRSEMNVSTLELGDSALYLCASSRDTYEQYFGPGTRLTVT.

This sequence joins TRBV19 and TRBJ1-2; D gene unclear. V was clipped by 2 bases and J by 0 bases, with 10 bases between them. The germline gives CDR1 LNHDA, CDR2 SQIVND (reference sequence). The CDR3 sequence is 15 residues long. CDR3 amino acids: CASSISRQTNYGYTF. The CDR3 DNA is TGTGCCAGTAGTATATCGAGGCAGACTAACTATGGCTACACCTTC.

The J gene is TRBJ1-1, the V gene TRBV6-6, with D perhaps matching TRBD1 (6 bases). This CDR3 is built from 14 residues. Trimming pared 6 bases from V and 1 base from J, leaving 12 bases between. CDR1 and CDR2 (germline): MNHNY, SVGAGI (reference sequence). The CDR3 loop reads CASRTTGRNTEAFF. In nucleotides, the CDR3 is TGTGCCAGCAGAACGACAGGAAGGAACACTGAAGCTTTCTTT.

The chain couples TRBV7-8 to TRBJ2-1, with 7 bases fitting TRBD2. The V segment lost 5 bases and the J segment 0 bases; nucleotides outside the gene matches: 10. CDR3 length: 17 amino acids. In germline, CDR1 is SGHVS, CDR2 FQNEAQ. The CDR3: CASSQVFGGSSYNEQFF. The CDR3 DNA is TGTGCCAGCAGCCAGGTGTTCGGGGGGAGCTCCTACAATGAGCAGTTCTTC.

V is TRBV4-1 and J is TRBJ2-7; D may be TRBD2 (5 bases). CDR1 is MGHRA, CDR2 YSYEKL, per germline. V was trimmed by 0 bases and J by 4 bases, leaving 13 bases between them. There are 15 residues in the CDR3. CDR3 residues: CASSQESGFGYEQYF. In DNA, the CDR3 is TGCGCCAGCAGCCAAGAATCGGGGTTCGGGTACGAGCAGTACTTC.

The V and J genes are TRBV30 and TRBJ2-5, with a weak D call TRBD1 (5 bases). The CDR3 is 12 amino acids. Per germline, CDR1 GTSNPN and CDR2 SVGIG (reference sequence). The V end was cut by 5 bases, the J end by 5 bases, with 12 bases between. The CDR3, as DNA: TGTGCCTGGGAGGACATTCTGGAGACCCAGTACTTC. Its protein is CAWEDILETQYF.

The rearrangement joins TRBV5-6 to TRBJ1-1; 7 bases map to TRBD1. V lost 1 base and J lost 2; bases outside the gene matches: 5. The CDR3 spans 15 residues. Germline-derived CDR1 and CDR2 are SGHDT and YYEEEE. The CDR3 nucleotides read TGTGCCAGCAGCTTGAGAGGGGGCGCCAACACTGAAGCTTTCTTT. It yields the protein CASSLRGGANTEAFF.

This clone was observed once. This sequence joins TRBV6-6 and TRBJ1-2; D may be TRBD1 (5 bases). CDR1 is MNHNY, CDR2 SVGAGI, per germline (reference sequence). V was trimmed by 0 bases and J by 3 bases, leaving 8 bases between them. The CDR3 contains 14 residues. For the CDR3, the DNA is TGTGCCAGCAGTTACTCGACGGGGGACTATGGCTACACCTTC. It codes for CASSYSTGDYGYTF.